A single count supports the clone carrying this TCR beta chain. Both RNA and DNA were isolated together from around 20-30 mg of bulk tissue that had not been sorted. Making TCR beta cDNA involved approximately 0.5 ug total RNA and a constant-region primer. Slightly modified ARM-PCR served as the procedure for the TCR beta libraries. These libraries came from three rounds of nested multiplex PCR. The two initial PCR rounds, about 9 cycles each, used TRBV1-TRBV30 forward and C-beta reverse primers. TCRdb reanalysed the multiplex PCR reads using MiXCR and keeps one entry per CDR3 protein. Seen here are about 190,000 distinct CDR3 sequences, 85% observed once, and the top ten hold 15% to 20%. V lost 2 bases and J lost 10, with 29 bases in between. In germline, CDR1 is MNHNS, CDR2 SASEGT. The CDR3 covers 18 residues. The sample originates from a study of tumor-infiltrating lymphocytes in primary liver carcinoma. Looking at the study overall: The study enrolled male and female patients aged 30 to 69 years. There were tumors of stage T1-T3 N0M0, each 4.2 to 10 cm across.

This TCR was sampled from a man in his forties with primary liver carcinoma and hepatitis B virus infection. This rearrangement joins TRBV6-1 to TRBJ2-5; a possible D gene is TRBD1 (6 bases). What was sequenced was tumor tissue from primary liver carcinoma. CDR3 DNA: TGTGCCAGCAGTGAAAATTTAATGGGGGCGGCCGTTGGAGTAATCCAGTACTTC. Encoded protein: CASSENLMGAAVGVIQYF.